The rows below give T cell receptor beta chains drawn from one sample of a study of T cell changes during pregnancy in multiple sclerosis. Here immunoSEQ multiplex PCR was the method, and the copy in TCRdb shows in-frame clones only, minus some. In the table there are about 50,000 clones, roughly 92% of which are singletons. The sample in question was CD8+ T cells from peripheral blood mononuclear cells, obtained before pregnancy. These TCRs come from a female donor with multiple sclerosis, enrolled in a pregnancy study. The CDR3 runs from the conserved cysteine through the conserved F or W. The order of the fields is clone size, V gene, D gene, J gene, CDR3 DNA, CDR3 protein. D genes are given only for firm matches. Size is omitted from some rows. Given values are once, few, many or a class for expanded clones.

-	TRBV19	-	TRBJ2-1	TGTGCCAGTAGTCATAGCGGCTACAATGAGCAGTTCTTC	CASSHSGYNEQFF
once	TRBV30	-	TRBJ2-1	TGTGCCTGGGATCCAGGGGTCAATGAGCAGTTCTTC	CAWDPGVNEQFF
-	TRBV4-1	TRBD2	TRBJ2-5	TGCGCCAGCAGCCCTCACCCTCCTAGCGGGAGCGACGAGACCCAGTACTTC	CASSPHPPSGSDETQYF
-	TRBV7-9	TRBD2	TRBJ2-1	TGTGCCAGCAGCTTGACTAGCGGGAAGGTGTGGCAGTTCTTC	CASSLTSGKVWQFF
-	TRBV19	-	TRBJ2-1	TGTGCCAGTAGTATAGGAGGGTTGGGACTTGAGCAGTTCTTC	CASSIGGLGLEQFF
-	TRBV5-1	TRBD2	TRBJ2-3	TGCGCCAGCAGCGCCGGACTAGTCGGCACAGATACGCAGTATTTT	CASSAGLVGTDTQYF
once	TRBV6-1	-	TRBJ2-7	TGTGCCAGCCTAACAGGGTCTAGGGAGCAGTACTTC	CASLTGSREQYF
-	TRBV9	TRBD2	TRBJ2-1	TGTGCCAGCAGCCCATGGCTAGCGGGGGAATACAATGAGCAGTTCTTC	CASSPWLAGEYNEQFF
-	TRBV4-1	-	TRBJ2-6	TGCGCCAGCAGCTCCTTATCTGGGGCCAACGTCCTGACTTTC	CASSSLSGANVLTF
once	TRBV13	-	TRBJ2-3	TGTGCCAGCAGCTTAGGTGAGGATTTCGGCACAGATACGCAGTATTTT	CASSLGEDFGTDTQYF
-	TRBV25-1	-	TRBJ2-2	TGTGCCAGCAGTGACCCCCTCCAGGGTGTCGGGGAGCTGTTTTTT	CASSDPLQGVGELFF
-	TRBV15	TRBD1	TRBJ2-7	TGTGCCACCCGGACAGGGTTCTCCTACGAGCAGTACTTC	CATRTGFSYEQYF
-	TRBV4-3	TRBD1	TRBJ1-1	TGCGCCAGCAGCCATGGACAGGGGGCCGGCACTGAAGCTTTCTTT	CASSHGQGAGTEAFF
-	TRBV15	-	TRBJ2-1	TGTGCCACCAGTGCGGCCAGGGGATACAATGAGCAGTTCTTC	CATSAARGYNEQFF
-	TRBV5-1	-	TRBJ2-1	TGCGCCAGCAGCTTGGCCACAGGCAATGAGCAGTTCTTC	CASSLATGNEQFF
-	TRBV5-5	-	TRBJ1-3	TGTGCCAGCATCCGACCCGGGAAGTCTGGAAACACCATATATTTT	CASIRPGKSGNTIYF
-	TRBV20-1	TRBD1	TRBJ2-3	TGCAGTGCTTGGACAGGAGGTACGCAGTATTTT	CSAWTGGTQYF
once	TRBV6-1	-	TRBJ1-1	TGTGCCAGCGATTACGAGGGCCCGAACACTGAAGCTTTCTTT	CASDYEGPNTEAFF
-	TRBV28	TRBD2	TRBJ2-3	TGTGCCAGCAGTTTACCGGTTAAGCGGGACCCTAGCACAGATACGCAGTATTTT	CASSLPVKRDPSTDTQYF
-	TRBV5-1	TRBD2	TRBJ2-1	TGCGCCAGCACTAACCCCCCTGGTAGCGGGCGTAATGAGCAGTTCTTC	CASTNPPGSGRNEQFF
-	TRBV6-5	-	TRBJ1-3	TGTGCCAGCAGCGTGACACAGGGATCCGGAAACACCATATATTTT	CASSVTQGSGNTIYF
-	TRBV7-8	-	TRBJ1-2	TGTGCCAGCAGCCCCGTCAAGGGGGGGGCCTATGGCTACACCTTC	CASSPVKGGAYGYTF
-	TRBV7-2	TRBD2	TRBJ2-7	TGTGCCAGCAGCTTAGCCCCGTTACTGGGACTAGCGGGATTGCACGAGCAGTACTTC	CASSLAPLLGLAGLHEQYF
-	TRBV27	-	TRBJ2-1	TGTGCCAGCAGCCTAGACGGACAGAGCCTCTACAATGAGCAGTTCTTC	CASSLDGQSLYNEQFF
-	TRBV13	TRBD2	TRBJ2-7	TGTGCCAGCAGCCGGCGGGGGGGCGAGCAGTACTTC	CASSRRGGEQYF
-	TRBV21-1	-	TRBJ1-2	TGTGCCAGCAGCAAAGTTGGCAGGGGGCCTCAGAGCTACACCTTC	CASSKVGRGPQSYTF
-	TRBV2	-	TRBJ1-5	TGTGCCAGCAGTGACGGCAGCTCTTCTAGGTTTCAGCCCCAGCATTTT	CASSDGSSSRFQPQHF
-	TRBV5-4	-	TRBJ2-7	TGTGCCAGCAGCTTGGAACAGGGCCTCGAGCAGTACTTC	CASSLEQGLEQYF
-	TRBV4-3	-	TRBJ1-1	TGCGCCAGCAGCCAAGATCGCGGTCGGGGGAACACTGAAGCTTTCTTT	CASSQDRGRGNTEAFF
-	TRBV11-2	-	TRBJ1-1	TGTGCCAGCAGCCCCCGGGCGGGGGATGAAGCTTTCTTT	CASSPRAGDEAFF
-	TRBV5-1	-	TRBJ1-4	TGCGCCAGCAGCACCAGGGGAACTAATGAAAAACTGTTTTTT	CASSTRGTNEKLFF
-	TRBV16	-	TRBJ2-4	TGTGCCAGCAGTAGAGGGAACATTCAGTACTTC	CASSRGNIQYF
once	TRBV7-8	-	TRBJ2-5	TGTGCCAGCAGCCCAGCAGGGTTCCAAGAGACCCAGTACTTC	CASSPAGFQETQYF
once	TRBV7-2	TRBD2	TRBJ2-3	TGTGCCAGCACATGGATGGCGGGGGCAGATACGCAGTATTTT	CASTWMAGADTQYF
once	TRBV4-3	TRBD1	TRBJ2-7	TGCGCCAGCAGCCAAGTGAACAGGGGCGAGCAGTACTTC	CASSQVNRGEQYF
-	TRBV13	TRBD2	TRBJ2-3	TGTGCCAGCAGCTGGGGGACTAGCGGCACAGATACGCAGTATTTT	CASSWGTSGTDTQYF
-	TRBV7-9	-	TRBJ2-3	TGTGCCAGCAGCTCGACAACTAGTCATAGTATGGGAGATACGCAGTATTTT	CASSSTTSHSMGDTQYF